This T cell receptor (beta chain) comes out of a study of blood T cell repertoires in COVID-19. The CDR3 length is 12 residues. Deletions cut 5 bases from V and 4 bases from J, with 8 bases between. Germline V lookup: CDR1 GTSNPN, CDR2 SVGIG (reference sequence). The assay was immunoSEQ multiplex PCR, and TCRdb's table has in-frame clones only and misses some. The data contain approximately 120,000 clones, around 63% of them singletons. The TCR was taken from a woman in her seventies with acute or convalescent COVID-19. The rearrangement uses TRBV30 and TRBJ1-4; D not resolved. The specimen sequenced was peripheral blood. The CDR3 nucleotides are TGTGCCTGGGGACCCAATAATGAAAAACTGTTTTTT. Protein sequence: CAWGPNNEKLFF.